This passage covers 21 T cell receptor beta chains from one sample sequenced in a study of T cells in Graves' hyperthyroidism and ophthalmopathy. From RNA transcripts, TCR beta CDR3 regions were amplified. The HTBI primer set drove a first-round RT-PCR of the TCR CDR3. TCRdb passed the multiplex PCR reads through MiXCR, listing each CDR3 protein once. Of more than 600,000 distinct CDR3 sequences in the sample, roughly 17% are singletons; the top ten hold around 7.7%. Sequenced input: blood. The receptors here all came from a man younger than 30 with Graves' hyperthyroidism.

This clonotype was seen at least ten times. The chain recombines TRBV13 with TRBJ2-5, with 8 bases identical to TRBD1. The CDR3 extends over 15 amino acids. Losses at the gene ends were 5 bases for V and 4 bases for J; bases not matched to a gene: 9. Germline lookup yields CDR1 PRHDT and CDR2 FYEKMQ (reference sequence). The CDR3 region is CASSPGQGGGETQYF. The CDR3, as DNA: TGTGCCAGCAGCCCAGGACAGGGAGGAGGAGAGACCCAGTACTTC.

The chain couples TRBV6-5 to TRBJ2-6, with 9 bases identical to TRBD1. The CDR3 is 17 amino acids. The germline gives CDR1 MNHEY, CDR2 SVGAGI. The junction had 2 bases not matched to a gene; V was cut back by 1 base and J by 1 base. Here the CDR3 reads CASSYWDRASGANVLTF. The CDR3, as DNA: TGTGCCAGCAGTTACTGGGACAGGGCTTCTGGGGCCAACGTCCTGACTTTC.

This clonotype turned up a few times. This sequence joins TRBV24-1 and TRBJ2-2; no clear D. Looked up from germline, CDR1 is KGHDR and CDR2 is SFDVKD. This CDR3 has 14 amino acids. The V and J ends lost 5 bases and 2 bases respectively, with 8 bases between them. Here the CDR3 reads CATSATANTGELFF. The DNA of the CDR3 is TGTGCCACCAGTGCGACTGCTAACACCGGGGAGCTGTTTTTT.

At least ten counts were recorded for this clonotype. The chain links TRBV6-2 or TRBV6-3 to TRBJ2-5; D not certain. The germline V and J ends were trimmed by 6 bases and 4 bases, with 15 bases remaining between them. Germline V gene lookup returns CDR1 MNHEY and CDR2 SVGEGT. This CDR3 has 14 amino acids. The chain's CDR3 is CASRHNDGRETQYF. As DNA, the CDR3 is TGTGCCAGCAGACACAACGATGGCCGAGAGACCCAGTACTTC.

In this sample, this clonotype turned up a few times. This chain links TRBV20-1 with TRBJ2-7, with D uncertain. Trimming cost V 7 bases and J 3 bases, with 13 bases left between them. The V gene's germline CDR1 is DFQATT and CDR2 SNEGSKA (reference sequence). The CDR3 has 12 residues. The CDR3 reads CSVVRRGYEQYF. DNA of the CDR3: TGCAGTGTGGTCAGGAGAGGCTACGAGCAGTACTTC.

This clonotype was observed at least ten times. V gene TRBV20-1 combines with J gene TRBJ2-3; 7 nucleotides agree with TRBD1. The V gene's germline CDR1 is DFQATT and CDR2 SNEGSKA (reference sequence). The J segment lost 3 bases and the V segment lost 5 bases, leaving 5 bases of the junction unmatched. The CDR3 consists of 13 residues. The CDR3 sequence: CSAQRGQTDTQYF. The CDR3 nucleotides read TGCAGTGCTCAAAGGGGACAGACAGATACGCAGTATTTT.

Only a few counts were recorded for this clonotype. This chain connects TRBV24-1 to TRBJ2-2, with a possible D match to TRBD2 (7 bases). This CDR3 comprises 16 residues. Germline V gene lookup returns CDR1 KGHDR and CDR2 SFDVKD. V dropped 7 bases and J dropped 5 bases, with 19 bases sitting between them. This chain's CDR3 is CATSDRGGAQTGELFF. The CDR3 nucleotides read TGTGCCACCAGCGATCGAGGGGGGGCGCAAACCGGGGAGCTGTTTTTT.

This clonotype was recorded a few times. The chain couples TRBV30 to TRBJ2-2, with D hard to call. The length of the CDR3 is 13 residues. V lost 0 bases to trimming and J lost 7 bases, with 9 bases between them. CDR1 and CDR2 (germline): GTSNPN, SVGIG (reference sequence). As DNA, the CDR3 is TGTGCCTGGAGTGTGGGCATCCACGGGGAGCTGTTTTTT. It codes for CAWSVGIHGELFF.

V and J are TRBV13 and TRBJ2-1; 9 nucleotides agree with TRBD1. CDR1 and CDR2 (germline): PRHDT, FYEKMQ (reference sequence). The CDR3 runs 16 residues. V trimming: 5 bases; J trimming: 4 bases; junction bases outside the gene matches: 9. For the CDR3, the DNA is TGTGCCAGCAGCCCTCCGGGACAGGGTATATACAATGAGCAGTTCTTC. The encoded protein is CASSPPGQGIYNEQFF.

The chain links TRBV6-6 to TRBJ2-7; D is ambiguous. V was cut by 0 bases and J by 4 bases, with 13 bases left in between. CDR1 is MNHNY and CDR2 is SVGAGI in the germline V gene (reference sequence). The CDR3 length is 15 residues. CDR3 residues: CASSYSPWLGYEQYF. CDR3 nucleotide sequence: TGTGCCAGCAGTTACTCGCCGTGGCTGGGATACGAGCAGTACTTC.

The CDR3 loop is CASRNHRISGDTIYF. CDR3 bases: TGTGCCAGTAGGAATCACCGTATCTCTGGGGACACCATATATTTT. This chain connects TRBV19 to TRBJ1-3; unclear D gene. V was trimmed by 6 bases and J by 8 bases, leaving 20 bases between them. The germline V gene encodes CDR1 LNHDA and CDR2 SQIVND (reference sequence). The length of the CDR3 is 15 residues.

In its sample, this clonotype was seen many times. This chain links TRBV5-1 with TRBJ1-2; no clear D gene. The ends were cut back, 3 bases at V and 4 bases at J, with 13 bases in the middle. The CDR3 has 14 residues. In germline, CDR1 is SGHRS, CDR2 YFSETQ. The CDR3 is CASSSSGVGYGYTF. The CDR3 DNA sequence: TGCGCCAGCAGCTCGTCCGGGGTGGGCTATGGCTACACCTTC.

This clonotype occurred a few times. The CDR3 nucleotides are TGTGCCAGCAGTGTCTCCGGTGTTGCATGGGAGCAGTTCTTC. This translates into CASSVSGVAWEQFF. This chain connects TRBV6-1 to TRBJ2-1, with unresolved D. V was shortened by 4 bases and J by 10 bases, with 17 bases between the two germline ends. There are 14 residues in the CDR3. CDR1 and CDR2 (germline): MNHNS, SASEGT.

This chain links TRBV6-5 with TRBJ2-2; 8 bases agree with TRBD2. Losses at the gene ends were 0 bases for V and 5 bases for J; bases not matched to a gene: 11. Germline V CDR1 and CDR2: MNHEY, SVGAGI. This CDR3 is 18 amino acids long. The CDR3 region has the DNA TGTGCCAGCAGTTACTCGATAACGAGCGGGAGAAATACCGGGGAGCTGTTTTTT. Its protein is CASSYSITSGRNTGELFF.

The sample holds many counts of this clonotype. V gene TRBV28 combines with J gene TRBJ2-5, with D possibly matching TRBD1 (5 bases). The V end was cut by 6 bases, the J end by 3 bases, with 14 bases between. CDR3 length equals 14 residues. The germline gives CDR1 MDHEN, CDR2 SYDVKM. The CDR3 DNA reads as TGTGCCAGCAGCCCCCGGACATTAGAAGAGACCCAGTACTTC. This sequence encodes CASSPRTLEETQYF.

There are many counts of this clonotype. This sequence joins TRBV7-3 and TRBJ2-3, with D hard to call. This CDR3 has 14 amino acids. Trimming stripped 1 base from V and 6 bases from J, with 11 bases between. Germline CDR1 reads SGHTA; CDR2 reads FQGTGA. The CDR3 coding sequence is TGTGCCAGCAGCTTAATCGGCCCCCGCGATACGCAGTATTTT. This encodes CASSLIGPRDTQYF. The full variable domain, in which reference TRBV7-3 and TRBJ2-3 provide the parts outside the CDR3, is GAGVSQTPSNKVTEKGKYVELRCDPISGHTALYWYRQSLGQGPEFLIYFQGTGAADDSGLPNDRFFAVRPEGSVSTLKIQRTERGDSAVYLCASSLIGPRDTQYFGPGTRLTVL.

In this sample, this clonotype turned up many times. The rearrangement links TRBV7-9 to TRBJ2-7, with a possible D match to TRBD1 (6 bases). Trimming removed 5 bases at V and 3 bases at J, with 11 bases between. CDR1 and CDR2 from the germline V gene are SEHNR and FQNEAQ (reference sequence). CDR3 length: 13 amino acids. The CDR3 region is CASSLRQDYEQYF. CDR3 bases: TGTGCCAGCAGCCTCAGACAGGACTACGAGCAGTACTTC.

This clonotype was detected many times. The CDR3 nucleotides read TGTGCCAGCAGCTTAGCAAAGGCTAGCGGGTACTACGAGCAGTACTTC. Its translation: CASSLAKASGYYEQYF. The V gene is TRBV7-2, the J gene TRBJ2-7; 8 bases are shared with TRBD2. CDR3 size: 16 residues. The V segment lost 0 bases and the J segment 3 bases; nucleotides outside the gene matches: 7. Germline CDR1 reads SGHTA; CDR2 reads FQGNSA.

The chain has TRBV24-1 and TRBJ2-2, with D maybe TRBD2 (6 bases). V was pared by 2 bases and J by 4 bases, with 10 bases between. This CDR3 is built from 15 residues. Looked up from germline, CDR1 is KGHDR and CDR2 is SFDVKD. CDR3 residues: CATSDWRGSTGELFF. In DNA form, the CDR3 reads TGTGCCACCAGTGATTGGAGGGGTAGCACCGGGGAGCTGTTTTTT.

The chain employs TRBV7-2 and TRBJ2-7, with 7 positions matching TRBD2. The CDR3 spans 17 residues. Trimming cost V 2 bases and J 1 base; bases outside gene matches: 11. CDR1 and CDR2 from the germline V gene are SGHTA and FQGNSA. CDR3: CASSLPLGRGRSYEQYF. CDR3 DNA sequence: TGTGCCAGCAGCTTACCGCTTGGGAGGGGAAGGTCCTACGAGCAGTACTTC.

This clonotype turned up a few times. This chain connects TRBV5-1 to TRBJ2-3; D could derive from TRBD1 or TRBD2 (5 bases each). V shed 3 bases and J shed 1 base, with 12 bases lying between them. Germline V gene lookup returns CDR1 SGHRS and CDR2 YFSETQ. The CDR3 contains 15 residues. CDR3 sequence (DNA): TGCGCCAGCAGCTCCCCAGGGAGTGGCACAGATACGCAGTATTTT. This sequence encodes CASSSPGSGTDTQYF.